A single sample gave rise to the 14 T cell receptor beta chains below, sequenced in a study of technical replicates of blood from several donors (dated by TCRdb to 2017 to 2019). The method was the immunoSEQ multiplex PCR assay. TCRdb stores this immuneACCESS table with in-frame sequences only. Part of the clones is absent; in the studies checked, under half of the shortfall reflects unresolved V genes, and no reason is known for the rest. The sample table contains 70,000 to 95,000 clones; only one count was recorded for 90% to 95% of them. Roughly 0.26% of the sample is held by the ten biggest clonotypes. Material: T cells isolated from PBMCs. These receptors originate from a human donor in good health.

This chain uses TRBV30 with TRBJ1-1; the D gene is possibly TRBD1 (6 bases). The V end lost 1 base, the J end lost 4 bases, and 13 bases lay between the germline ends. Germline loops: CDR1 GTSNPN, CDR2 SVGIG (reference sequence). The CDR3 extends over 14 amino acids. The CDR3 nucleotides read TGTGCCTGGAGTGGTACAGGGATAATCACTGAAGCTTTCTTT. Translated, it gives CAWSGTGIITEAFF. Full variable domain (rest looked up from reference TRBV30 and TRBJ1-1): SQTIHQWPATLVQPVGSPLSLECTVEGTSNPNLYWYRQAAGRGLQLLFYSVGIGQISSEVPQNLSASRPQDRQFILSSKKLLLSDSGFYLCAWSGTGIITEAFFGQGTRLTVV.

The chain combines TRBV5-1 with TRBJ2-2; 7 bases fit TRBD2. Per germline, CDR1 SGHRS and CDR2 YFSETQ. Trimming at V came to 0 bases and at J to 4 bases, leaving 9 bases not matched to a gene. The CDR3 has 17 amino acids. CDR3 residues: CASSLVFRLAATGELFF. CDR3 in DNA: TGCGCCAGCAGCTTGGTTTTCAGGCTAGCGGCCACCGGGGAGCTGTTTTTT.

The rearrangement uses TRBV5-1 and TRBJ2-1; D possibly corresponds to TRBD2 (7 bases). Germline V lookup: CDR1 SGHRS, CDR2 YFSETQ. This CDR3 is built from 15 residues. V lost 0 bases to trimming and J lost 7 bases, with 14 bases between them. The CDR3 is CASSLAWGGGNEQFF. The DNA for the CDR3 is TGCGCCAGCAGCTTGGCGTGGGGGGGCGGAAATGAGCAGTTCTTC.

The chain uses TRBV5-1 and TRBJ1-4; 10 bases match TRBD1. Germline V gene sequence: CDR1 SGHRS, CDR2 YFSETQ. J was trimmed by 6 bases and V by 4 bases; bases with no gene match: 3. The CDR3 contains 14 residues. The CDR3 sequence is CASSGGQGDEKLFF. CDR3 coding DNA: TGCGCCAGCAGCGGAGGACAGGGGGATGAAAAACTGTTTTTT. Full variable domain (remainder filled in from reference TRBV5-1 and TRBJ1-4): KAGVTQTPRYLIKTRGQQVTLSCSPISGHRSVSWYQQTPGQGLQFLFEYFSETQRNKGNFPGRFSGRQFSNSRSEMNVSTLELGDSALYLCASSGGQGDEKLFFGSGTQLSVL.

The rearrangement joins TRBV7-6 to TRBJ2-7, with 11 nucleotides matching TRBD2. J lost 3 bases, V lost 5 bases, and 3 bases had no gene match. Looked up from germline, CDR1 is SGHVS and CDR2 is FNYEAQ. The CDR3 contains 14 residues. The CDR3 coding sequence is TGTGCCAGCAGCCCAGGGACTAGCGGCTACGAGCAGTACTTC. Protein sequence: CASSPGTSGYEQYF.

The V call is TRBV6-1, the J call TRBJ1-2, with 9 positions matching TRBD1. The CDR3 loop spans 14 amino acids. The germline gives CDR1 MNHNS, CDR2 SASEGT. V trimming: 5 bases; J trimming: 6 bases; junction bases outside the gene matches: 7. CDR3 DNA sequence: TGTGCCAGCAGTCTTCACGGGACAGGGAATGGCTACACCTTC. It translates to CASSLHGTGNGYTF.

The chain recombines TRBV28 with TRBJ2-7, with TRBD2 matching 10 bases. With 3 bases clipped from V and 7 bases from J, the junction kept 9 bases outside the gene matches. Germline V gene sequence: CDR1 MDHEN, CDR2 SYDVKM. This CDR3 is 15 amino acids long. CDR3 nucleotide sequence: TGTGCCAGCAGTTTCCTTCTAGCGGGAGCTCGGGAGCAGTACTTC. This gives the protein CASSFLLAGAREQYF.

This sequence joins TRBV28 and TRBJ1-2; D remains unclear. The germline gives CDR1 MDHEN, CDR2 SYDVKM. Trimming stripped 1 base from V and 4 bases from J, with 7 bases between. The CDR3 length is 13 residues. The CDR3 loop reads CASSLFRGYGYTF. The CDR3 DNA reads TGTGCCAGCAGTTTATTCCGAGGCTATGGCTACACCTTC.

The sample holds one count of this clone. The gene calls are TRBV5-1 and TRBJ1-2; the match to TRBD1 covers 8 bases. Losses at the gene ends were 3 bases for V and 6 bases for J; bases not matched to a gene: 7. CDR1 is SGHRS, CDR2 YFSETQ, per germline. The CDR3 sequence is 14 residues long. CDR3 sequence: CASSSSQGVDGYTF. CDR3 nucleotides: TGCGCCAGCAGCTCGTCACAGGGGGTGGATGGCTACACCTTC.

V gene TRBV5-4 combines with J gene TRBJ2-1, with a weak D call TRBD2 (7 bases). The germline V gene has CDR1 SGHNT and CDR2 YYREEE (reference sequence). The CDR3 loop spans 17 amino acids. V lost 5 bases, J lost 9 bases, and 27 bases lay in between. CDR3 bases: TGTGCCAGCAGACCGATAGGGGGGGGGCCAGTAGACGGTGAGCAGTTCTTC. Translation gives CASRPIGGGPVDGEQFF.

Concerning this clone itself: The junction departs from the called germline gene at one end, perhaps through a read error. The chain links TRBV11-2 to TRBJ2-7, with 8 bases aligning to TRBD1. CDR3 size: 13 residues. Germline CDR1 is SGHAT and CDR2 is FQNNGV. CDR3 coding DNA: TGTGCCAGCAGCCGTGGTTCGGGACAGGCCCTTCGCTTC. Its protein is CASSRGSGQALRF.

This sequence joins TRBV7-9 and TRBJ2-1, with TRBD2 matching 10 bases. Germline CDR1 reads SEHNR; CDR2 reads FQNEAQ (reference sequence). Unmatched junction bases numbered 3, after V lost 4 bases and J lost 3 bases. This CDR3 is built from 15 residues. The CDR3 nucleotides are TGTGCCAGCAGCTCCGGGACTAGCGACTACAATGAGCAGTTCTTC. Translated, it gives CASSSGTSDYNEQFF.

The V gene is TRBV20-1, the J gene TRBJ1-4; weak D call: TRBD1 (5 bases). The CDR3 is made up of 11 amino acids. Germline V gene lookup returns CDR1 DFQATT and CDR2 SNEGSKA (reference sequence). V was trimmed by 7 bases and J by 8 bases, leaving 11 bases between them. CDR3 residues: CSVYRREKLFF. The CDR3 coding sequence is TGCAGTGTATACAGGCGGGAAAAACTGTTTTTT.

This chain joins TRBV28 and TRBJ1-2; TRBD1 agrees at 7 bases. This CDR3 has 15 residues. V dropped 3 bases and J dropped 6; count of bases not matched to a gene: 10. The germline CDR1 and CDR2 sequences are MDHEN and SYDVKM. The DNA of the CDR3 is TGTGCCAGCAGTTTGACAGGGCTCGGTTCGGATGGCTACACCTTC. Protein sequence: CASSLTGLGSDGYTF.